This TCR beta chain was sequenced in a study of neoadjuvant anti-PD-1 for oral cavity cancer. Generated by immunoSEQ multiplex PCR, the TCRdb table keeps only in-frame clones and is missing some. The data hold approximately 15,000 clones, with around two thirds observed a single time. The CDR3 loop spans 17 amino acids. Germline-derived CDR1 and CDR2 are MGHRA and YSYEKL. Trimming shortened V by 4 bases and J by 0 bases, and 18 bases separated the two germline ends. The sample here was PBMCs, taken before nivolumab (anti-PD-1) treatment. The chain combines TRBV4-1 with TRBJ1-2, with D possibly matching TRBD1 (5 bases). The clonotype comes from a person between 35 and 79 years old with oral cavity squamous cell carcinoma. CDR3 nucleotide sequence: TGCGCCAGCAGCCTCTCCTTGGGGACTCAAGCTAACTATGGCTACACCTTC. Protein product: CASSLSLGTQANYGYTF.